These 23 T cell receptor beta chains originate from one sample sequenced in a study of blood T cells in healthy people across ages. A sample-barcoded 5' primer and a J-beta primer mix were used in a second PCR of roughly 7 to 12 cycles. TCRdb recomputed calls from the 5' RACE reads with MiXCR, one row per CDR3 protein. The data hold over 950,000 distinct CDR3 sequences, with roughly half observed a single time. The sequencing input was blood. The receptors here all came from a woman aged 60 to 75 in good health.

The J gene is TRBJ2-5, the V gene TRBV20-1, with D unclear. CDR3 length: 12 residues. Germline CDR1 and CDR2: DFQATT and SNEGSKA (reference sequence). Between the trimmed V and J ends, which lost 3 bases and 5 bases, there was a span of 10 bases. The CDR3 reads CSARSSAETQYF. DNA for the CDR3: TGCAGTGCTAGGTCAAGTGCGGAGACCCAGTACTTC.

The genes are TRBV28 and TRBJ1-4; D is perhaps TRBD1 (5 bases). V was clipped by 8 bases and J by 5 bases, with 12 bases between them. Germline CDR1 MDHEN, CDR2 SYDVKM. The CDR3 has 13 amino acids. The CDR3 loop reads CASAEGRNEKLFF. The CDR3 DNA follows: TGTGCCAGCGCTGAGGGGAGGAATGAAAAACTGTTTTTT.

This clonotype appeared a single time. In DNA, the CDR3 is TGTGCCAGCAGCCAGATCTCCTACGAGCAGTACTTC. It codes for CASSQISYEQYF. The chain links TRBV5-6 to TRBJ2-7, with D uncertain. V was pared by 4 bases and J by 0 bases, with 5 bases between. This CDR3 has 12 amino acids. The germline V gene encodes CDR1 SGHDT and CDR2 YYEEEE. Full variable domain (rest looked up from reference TRBV5-6 and TRBJ2-7): DAGVTQSPTHLIKTRGQQVTLRCSPKSGHDTVSWYQQALGQGPQFIFQYYEEEERQRGNFPDRFSGHQFPNYSSELNVNALLLGDSALYLCASSQISYEQYFGPGTRLTVT.

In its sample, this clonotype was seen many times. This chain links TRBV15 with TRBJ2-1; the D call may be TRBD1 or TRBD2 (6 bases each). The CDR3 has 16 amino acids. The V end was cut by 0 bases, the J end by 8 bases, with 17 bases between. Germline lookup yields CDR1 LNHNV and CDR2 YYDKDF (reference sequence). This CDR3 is CATSRDRGRTLDEQFF. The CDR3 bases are TGTGCCACCAGCAGAGATAGGGGGAGGACTCTCGATGAGCAGTTCTTC.

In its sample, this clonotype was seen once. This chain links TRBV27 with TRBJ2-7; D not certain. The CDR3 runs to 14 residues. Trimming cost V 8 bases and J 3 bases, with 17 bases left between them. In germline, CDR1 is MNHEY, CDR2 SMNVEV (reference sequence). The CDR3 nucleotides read TGTGCCAGCCGTGCCTTTGGGGTTCACTACGAGCAGTACTTC. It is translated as CASRAFGVHYEQYF.

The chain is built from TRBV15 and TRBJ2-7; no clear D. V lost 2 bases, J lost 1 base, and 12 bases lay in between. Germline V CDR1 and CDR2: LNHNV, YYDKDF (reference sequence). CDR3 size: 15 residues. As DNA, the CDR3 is TGTGCCACCAGCAGACTGACGACTGAATCCTACGAGCAGTACTTC. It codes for CATSRLTTESYEQYF.

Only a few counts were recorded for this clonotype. CDR3 protein: CASRPRSGAQTQYF. CDR3 bases: TGTGCCAGCAGGCCCCGGTCGGGGGCCCAGACCCAGTACTTC. The rearrangement links TRBV28 to TRBJ2-7; D is tentatively TRBD1 or TRBD2 (6 bases each). The DNA matches TRBJ2-5 better at its end, which makes the J call doubtful. CDR3 length: 14 residues. Looked up from germline, CDR1 is MDHEN and CDR2 is SYDVKM.

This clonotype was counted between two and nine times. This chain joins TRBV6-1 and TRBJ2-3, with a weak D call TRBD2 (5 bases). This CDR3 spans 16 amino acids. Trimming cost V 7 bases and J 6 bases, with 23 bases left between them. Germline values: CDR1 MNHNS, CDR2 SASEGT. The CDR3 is CASIRGRERIVDTQYF. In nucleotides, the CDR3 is TGTGCCAGCATTCGAGGCCGGGAAAGAATCGTGGATACGCAGTATTTT.

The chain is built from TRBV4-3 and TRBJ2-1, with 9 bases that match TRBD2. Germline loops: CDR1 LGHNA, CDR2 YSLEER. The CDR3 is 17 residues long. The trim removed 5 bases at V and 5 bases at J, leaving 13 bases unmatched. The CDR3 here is CASSAQSWTSADNEQFF. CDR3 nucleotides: TGCGCCAGCAGCGCTCAGAGTTGGACTAGCGCCGACAATGAGCAGTTCTTC.

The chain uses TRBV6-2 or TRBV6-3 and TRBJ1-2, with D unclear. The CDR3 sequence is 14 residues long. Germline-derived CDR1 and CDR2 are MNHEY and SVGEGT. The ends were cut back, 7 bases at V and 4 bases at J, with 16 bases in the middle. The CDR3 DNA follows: TGTGCCAGCACCCAAGGAGCGGTGGGCTATGGCTACACCTTC. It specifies CASTQGAVGYGYTF.

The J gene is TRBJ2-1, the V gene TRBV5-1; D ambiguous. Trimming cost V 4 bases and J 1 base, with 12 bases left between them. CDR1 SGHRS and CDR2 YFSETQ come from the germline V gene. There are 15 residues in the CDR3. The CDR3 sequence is CASSQSVESYNEQFF. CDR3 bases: TGCGCCAGCAGCCAGAGCGTGGAGTCCTACAATGAGCAGTTCTTC.

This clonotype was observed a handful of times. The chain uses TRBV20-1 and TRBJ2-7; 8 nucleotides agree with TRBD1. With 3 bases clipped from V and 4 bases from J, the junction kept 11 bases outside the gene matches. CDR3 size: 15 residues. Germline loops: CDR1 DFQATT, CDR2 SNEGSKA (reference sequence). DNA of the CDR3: TGCAGTGCTAGGGGGAGGACAGGGCGGGTATACGAGCAGTACTTC. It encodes CSARGRTGRVYEQYF.

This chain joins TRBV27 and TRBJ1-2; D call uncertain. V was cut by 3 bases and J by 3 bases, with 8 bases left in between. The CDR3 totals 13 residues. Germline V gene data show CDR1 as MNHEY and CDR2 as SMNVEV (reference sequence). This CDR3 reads CASSFYPHYGYTF. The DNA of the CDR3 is TGTGCCAGCAGTTTTTATCCGCACTATGGCTACACCTTC.

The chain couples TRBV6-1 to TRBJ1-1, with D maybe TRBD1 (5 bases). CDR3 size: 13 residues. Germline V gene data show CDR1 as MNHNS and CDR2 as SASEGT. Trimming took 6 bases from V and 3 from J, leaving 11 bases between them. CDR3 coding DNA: TGTGCCAGCAGCAGGGAGAAGGACACTGAAGCTTTCTTT. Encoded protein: CASSREKDTEAFF.

The CDR3 reads CASSRRLAGLTDTQYF. CDR3 sequence (DNA): TGTGCCAGCAGTCGACGACTAGCGGGCCTCACAGATACGCAGTATTTT. The gene calls are TRBV27 and TRBJ2-3; 10 bases are a match to TRBD2. CDR3 length: 16 amino acids. The J segment lost 2 bases and the V segment lost 5 bases, leaving 7 bases of the junction unmatched. Germline V gene data show CDR1 as MNHEY and CDR2 as SMNVEV (reference sequence).

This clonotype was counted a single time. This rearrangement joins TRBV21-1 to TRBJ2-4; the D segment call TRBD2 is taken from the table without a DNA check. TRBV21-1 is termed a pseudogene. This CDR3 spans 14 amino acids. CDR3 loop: CASSNGGTKNIQYF. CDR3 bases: TGTGCCAGCAGCAATGGAGGAACCAAAAACATTCAGTACTTC.

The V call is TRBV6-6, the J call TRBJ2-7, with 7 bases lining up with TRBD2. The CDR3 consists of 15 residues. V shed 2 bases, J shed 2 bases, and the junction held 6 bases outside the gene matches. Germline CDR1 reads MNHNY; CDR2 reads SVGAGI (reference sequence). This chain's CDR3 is CASSYGRAGTYEQYF. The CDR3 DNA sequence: TGTGCCAGCAGTTACGGGCGAGCGGGAACCTACGAGCAGTACTTC.

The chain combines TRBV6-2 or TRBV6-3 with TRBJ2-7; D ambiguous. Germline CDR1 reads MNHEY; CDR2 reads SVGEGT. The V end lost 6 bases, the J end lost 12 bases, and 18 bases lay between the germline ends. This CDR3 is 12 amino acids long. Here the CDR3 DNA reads TGTGCCAGCAGACTGCACCGGGCAAAGATGTACTTC. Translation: CASRLHRAKMYF.

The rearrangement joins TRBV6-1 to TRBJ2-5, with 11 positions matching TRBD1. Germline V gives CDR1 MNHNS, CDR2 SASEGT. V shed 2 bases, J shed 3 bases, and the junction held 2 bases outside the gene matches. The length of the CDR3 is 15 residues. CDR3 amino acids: CASSERDRGKETQYF. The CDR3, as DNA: TGTGCCAGCAGTGAAAGGGACAGGGGGAAAGAGACCCAGTACTTC.

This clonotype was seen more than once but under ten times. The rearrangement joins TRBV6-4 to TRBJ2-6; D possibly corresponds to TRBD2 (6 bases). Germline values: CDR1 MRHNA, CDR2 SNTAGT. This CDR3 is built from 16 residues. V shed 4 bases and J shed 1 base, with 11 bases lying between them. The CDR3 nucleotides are TGTGCCAGCAGTGCGACTAGGGGTTCTGGGGCCAACGTCCTGACTTTC. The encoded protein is CASSATRGSGANVLTF.

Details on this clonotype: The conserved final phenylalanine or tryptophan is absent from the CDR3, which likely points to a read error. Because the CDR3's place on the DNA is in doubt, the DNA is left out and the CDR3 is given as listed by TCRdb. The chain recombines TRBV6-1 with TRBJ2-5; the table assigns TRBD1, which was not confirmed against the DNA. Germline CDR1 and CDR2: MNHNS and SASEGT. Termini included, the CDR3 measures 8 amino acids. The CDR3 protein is CASSGTSV.

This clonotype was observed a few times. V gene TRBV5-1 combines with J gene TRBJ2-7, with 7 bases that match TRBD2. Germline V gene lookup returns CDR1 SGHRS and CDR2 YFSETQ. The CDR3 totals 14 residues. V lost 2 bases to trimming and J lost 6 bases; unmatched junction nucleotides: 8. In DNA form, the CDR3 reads TGCGCCAGCAGCTTTGCGGGAGAAGCGGGCGAGCAGTACTTC. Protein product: CASSFAGEAGEQYF.

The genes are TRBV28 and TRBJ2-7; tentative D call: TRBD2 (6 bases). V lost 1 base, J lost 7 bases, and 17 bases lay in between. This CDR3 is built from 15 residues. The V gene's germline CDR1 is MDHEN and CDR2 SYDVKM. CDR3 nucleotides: TGTGCCAGCAGTTTATTGGCGGGAACTCTATTAGAGCAGTACTTC. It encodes CASSLLAGTLLEQYF.